What follows are 20 T cell receptor beta chains derived from one specimen sequenced in a study of T cells in Graves' hyperthyroidism and ophthalmopathy. Amplification of TCR beta CDR3 regions was performed using RNA transcripts as template. The HTBI primer set was used in a first-round RT-PCR of the TCR CDR3. Using its own MiXCR run on the multiplex PCR reads, TCRdb lists one record per CDR3 protein. This table holds roughly 650,000 distinct CDR3 sequences, about a sixth found once. The sequencing sample was made of blood. The receptors here all came from a woman aged 40 to 49 with Graves' ophthalmopathy.

Many counts were recorded for this clonotype. The V and J genes are TRBV6-1 and TRBJ1-5, with D uncertain. Germline V CDR1 and CDR2: MNHNS, SASEGT. The CDR3 totals 15 residues. V was clipped by 3 bases and J by 2 bases, with 11 bases between them. The CDR3 sequence: CASSDLGRGNQPQHF. DNA for the CDR3: TGTGCCAGCAGTGATTTGGGTCGTGGCAATCAGCCCCAGCATTTT.

This clonotype appeared many times. This chain connects TRBV2 to TRBJ2-1; 11 bases fit TRBD2. V shed 5 bases and J 8 bases; nucleotides not matched to a gene: 11. Germline V gene lookup returns CDR1 SNHLY and CDR2 FYNNEI. This CDR3 spans 16 amino acids. CDR3 sequence: CASSPRGSGRADEQFF. CDR3 nucleotides: TGTGCCAGCAGTCCAAGAGGTAGCGGGAGGGCAGATGAGCAGTTCTTC.

This clonotype was detected ten times or more. The CDR3 loop is CSARGPLYEQYF. CDR3 bases: TGCAGTGCTAGAGGGCCCCTATACGAGCAGTACTTC. The chain combines TRBV20-1 with TRBJ2-7; D unresolved. With 1 base removed from V and 4 bases from J, the gap between germline ends came to 8 bases. The CDR3 covers 12 residues. Germline CDR1 reads DFQATT; CDR2 reads SNEGSKA (reference sequence).

This clonotype occurred a few times. The chain couples TRBV18 to TRBJ2-3; weak D call: TRBD2 (5 bases). The germline CDR1 and CDR2 sequences are KGHSH and LQKENI. Trimming removed 1 base from V and 4 bases from J, with 9 bases in between. The CDR3 length is 14 residues. In DNA form, the CDR3 reads TGTGCCAGCTCACCACGTAACGGGGCAGATACGCAGTATTTT. It codes for CASSPRNGADTQYF.

A note on this clonotype: A much larger clonotype is one base distant, so this may be a read error. The chain carries TRBV2 and TRBJ1-6; 9 nucleotides agree with TRBD1. Germline CDR1 reads SNHLY; CDR2 reads FYNNEI. This CDR3 contains 15 residues. CDR3 sequence reads: CASSDMDRGNSPLRF. CDR3 nucleotides: TGTGCCAGCAGTGATATGGACAGGGGTAATTCACCCCTCCGCTTT.

This clonotype was picked up a small number of times. The chain employs TRBV5-1 and TRBJ1-6, with D perhaps TRBD1 (6 bases). The germline gives CDR1 SGHRS, CDR2 YFSETQ. The V and J ends lost 1 base and 7 bases respectively, with 18 bases between them. This CDR3 has 17 residues. For the CDR3, the DNA is TGCGCCAGCAGCTTGTACACAGGGCAATCGGAGAATTCACCCCTCCACTTT. Amino acids: CASSLYTGQSENSPLHF.

The chain uses TRBV7-3 and TRBJ2-5; 7 bases align to TRBD1. With 3 bases clipped from V and 7 bases from J, the junction kept 5 bases outside the gene matches. Germline V gene data show CDR1 as SGHTA and CDR2 as FQGTGA. CDR3 length equals 13 residues. CDR3 residues: CASSFEGDRTQYF. For the CDR3, the DNA is TGTGCCAGCAGCTTCGAGGGGGACAGGACCCAGTACTTC.

Worth noting for this clonotype: Being one base from a much bigger clone, this may be a read error. This chain connects TRBV9 to TRBJ2-1, with unresolved D. The CDR3 is 15 residues long. CDR1 SGDLS and CDR2 YYNGEE come from the germline V gene. Here the CDR3 reads CASGVGPQYPNEQFF. The CDR3 DNA reads as TGTGCCAGCGGCGTAGGGCCGCAGTACCCCAATGAGCAGTTCTTC. The full variable domain, its missing parts supplied by reference TRBV9 and TRBJ2-1, is DSGVTQTPKHLITATGQRVTLRCSPRSGDLSVYWYQQSLDQGLQFLIQYYNGEERAKGNILERFSAQQFPDLHSELNLSSLELGDSALYFCASGVGPQYPNEQFFGPGTRLTVL.

The chain is built from TRBV7-9 and TRBJ2-1, with D possibly being TRBD2 (6 bases). CDR3 length: 16 amino acids. CDR1 SEHNR and CDR2 FQNEAQ come from the germline V gene (reference sequence). The V and J ends lost 1 base and 0 bases respectively, with 10 bases between them. The CDR3 is CASSLDFGSSYNEQFF. The CDR3 bases are TGTGCCAGCAGCTTAGATTTCGGGAGCTCCTACAATGAGCAGTTCTTC.

This clonotype occurred a few times. J is TRBJ2-1 and V is TRBV20-1; 8 bases are a match to TRBD2. This CDR3 is built from 13 residues. Germline V gives CDR1 DFQATT, CDR2 SNEGSKA (reference sequence). Trimming removed 6 bases from V and 6 bases from J; junction bases left unmatched: 7. For the CDR3, the DNA is TGCAGTGCGCCTAGCGGGCTTTCCAATGAGCAGTTCTTC. Its protein is CSAPSGLSNEQFF.

The chain links TRBV7-2 to TRBJ2-1; no clear D gene. CDR3 length: 16 amino acids. The V gene's germline CDR1 is SGHTA and CDR2 FQGNSA. Trimming removed 1 base from V and 4 bases from J, with 14 bases in between. The DNA of the CDR3 is TGTGCCAGCAGCTTAGGGGCGAGCATTACGTACAATGAGCAGTTCTTC. Protein sequence: CASSLGASITYNEQFF.

This clonotype has ten or more counts. V is TRBV5-1 and J is TRBJ2-1; no clear D gene. Trimming removed 6 bases from V and 6 bases from J, with 7 bases in between. Per the germline V gene, CDR1 is SGHRS and CDR2 is YFSETQ. There are 11 residues in the CDR3. DNA for the CDR3: TGCGCCAGCAATGGGGTCAATGAGCAGTTCTTC. Protein product: CASNGVNEQFF.

The gene calls are TRBV27 and TRBJ1-6, with D possibly TRBD1 on 6 matching bases. Trimming took 8 bases from V and 9 from J, leaving 17 bases between them. This CDR3 spans 14 amino acids. Germline assignment: CDR1 MNHEY and CDR2 SMNVEV (reference sequence). The CDR3 sequence is CASAHRQAASPLHF. DNA of the CDR3: TGTGCCAGCGCACATCGACAGGCCGCTTCACCCCTCCACTTT.

This clonotype was counted between two and nine times. The V gene is TRBV2, the J gene TRBJ2-4; 8 bases align to TRBD1. Germline V gives CDR1 SNHLY, CDR2 FYNNEI. With V trimmed by 7 bases and J by 0 bases, 5 bases remained unmatched. The CDR3 loop spans 15 amino acids. Here the CDR3 reads CASNRDRLAKNIQYF. For the CDR3, the DNA is TGTGCCAGCAACCGGGACAGGTTAGCCAAAAACATTCAGTACTTC.

This clonotype was picked up many times. This chain's CDR3 is CAIGGSYEQYF. The CDR3 bases are TGTGCCATTGGGGGTTCCTACGAGCAGTACTTC. The rearrangement uses TRBV28 and TRBJ2-7; D may match TRBD1 or TRBD2 (5 bases each). V shed 10 bases and J shed 1 base, with 8 bases lying between them. Germline V gene sequence: CDR1 MDHEN, CDR2 SYDVKM. The CDR3 spans 11 residues.

V gene TRBV27 combines with J gene TRBJ1-2, with D possibly being TRBD1 (5 bases). The ends were cut back, 5 bases at V and 4 bases at J, with 11 bases in the middle. Germline lookup yields CDR1 MNHEY and CDR2 SMNVEV (reference sequence). The CDR3 has 13 residues. In nucleotides, the CDR3 is TGTGCCAGCAGTGCAGGGATAAGCTATGGCTACACCTTC. As protein: CASSAGISYGYTF.

In the case of this clonotype: Possible read error: a much larger clone is one base away. The CDR3 sequence is CASSLGTATNEKPFF. As DNA, the CDR3 is TGTGCCAGCAGTTTGGGCACTGCAACTAATGAAAAACCGTTTTTT. The rearrangement uses TRBV28 and TRBJ1-4; D not certain. Germline lookup yields CDR1 MDHEN and CDR2 SYDVKM. The CDR3 is made up of 15 amino acids.

The rearrangement uses TRBV28 and TRBJ2-7; 8 positions match TRBD1. The CDR3 contains 14 residues. Germline V gene sequence: CDR1 MDHEN, CDR2 SYDVKM. The V segment lost 6 bases and the J segment 5 bases; nucleotides outside the gene matches: 9. Here the CDR3 DNA reads TGTGCCAGCAGCTCAGGACAGGGTTGGCACGAGCAGTACTTC. As protein: CASSSGQGWHEQYF.

This clonotype was seen ten or more times. J is TRBJ1-2 and V is TRBV3-1; no clear D gene. Trimming stripped 3 bases from V and 11 bases from J, with 10 bases between. The CDR3 spans 11 residues. Germline lookup yields CDR1 LGHDT and CDR2 YNNKEL (reference sequence). The CDR3 region has the DNA TGTGCCAGCAGCCACGGAGCTTCTTACACCTTC. It translates to CASSHGASYTF.

In this sample, this clonotype turned up many times. The chain couples TRBV2 to TRBJ2-7; possible D gene TRBD2, 5 bases. Germline CDR1 SNHLY, CDR2 FYNNEI. V was cut by 5 bases and J by 5 bases, with 10 bases left in between. The CDR3 contains 12 residues. CDR3 sequence: CASSFWRDEQYF. The CDR3 DNA reads TGTGCCAGCAGTTTCTGGCGGGACGAGCAGTACTTC.